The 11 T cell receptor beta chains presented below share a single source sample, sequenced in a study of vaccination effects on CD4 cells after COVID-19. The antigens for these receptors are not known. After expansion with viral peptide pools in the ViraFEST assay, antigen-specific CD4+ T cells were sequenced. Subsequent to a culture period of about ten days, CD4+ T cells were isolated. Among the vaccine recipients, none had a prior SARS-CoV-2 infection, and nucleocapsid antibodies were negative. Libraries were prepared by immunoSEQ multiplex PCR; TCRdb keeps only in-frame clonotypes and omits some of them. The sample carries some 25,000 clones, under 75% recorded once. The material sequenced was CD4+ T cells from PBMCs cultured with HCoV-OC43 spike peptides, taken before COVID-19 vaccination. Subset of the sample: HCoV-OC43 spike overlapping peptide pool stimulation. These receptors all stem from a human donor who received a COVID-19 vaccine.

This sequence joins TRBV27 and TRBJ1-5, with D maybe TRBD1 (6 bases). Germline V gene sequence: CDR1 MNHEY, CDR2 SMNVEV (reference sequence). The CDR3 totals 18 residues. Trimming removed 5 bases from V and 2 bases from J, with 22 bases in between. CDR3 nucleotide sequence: TGTGCCAGCAGTCCCGAGGGGGGATTAAGGATGGGCAATCAGCCCCAGCATTTT. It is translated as CASSPEGGLRMGNQPQHF.

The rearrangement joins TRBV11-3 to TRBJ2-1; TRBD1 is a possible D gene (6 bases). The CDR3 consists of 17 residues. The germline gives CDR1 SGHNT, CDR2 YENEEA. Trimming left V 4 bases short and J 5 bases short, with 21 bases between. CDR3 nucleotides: TGTGCCAGCAGCTCGGCCGGGACATCCACCCTAAACAATGAGCAGTTCTTC. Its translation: CASSSAGTSTLNNEQFF.

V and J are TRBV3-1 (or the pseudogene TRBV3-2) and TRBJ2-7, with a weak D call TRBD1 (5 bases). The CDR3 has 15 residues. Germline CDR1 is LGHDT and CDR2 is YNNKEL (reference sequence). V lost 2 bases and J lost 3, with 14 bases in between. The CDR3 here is CASSQTAGRIYEQYF. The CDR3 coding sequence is TGTGCCAGCAGCCAAACGGCAGGGCGAATCTACGAGCAGTACTTC.

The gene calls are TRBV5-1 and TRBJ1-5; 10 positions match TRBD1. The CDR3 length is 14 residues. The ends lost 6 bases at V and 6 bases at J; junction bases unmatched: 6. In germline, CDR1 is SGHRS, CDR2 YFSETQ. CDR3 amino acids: CASKVGTGAQPQHF. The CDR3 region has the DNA TGCGCCAGCAAGGTCGGGACAGGGGCTCAGCCCCAGCATTTT.

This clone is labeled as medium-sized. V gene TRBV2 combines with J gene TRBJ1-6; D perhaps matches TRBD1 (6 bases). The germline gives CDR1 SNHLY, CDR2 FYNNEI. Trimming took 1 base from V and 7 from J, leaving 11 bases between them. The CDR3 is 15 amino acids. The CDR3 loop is CASSEVRGWNSPLHF. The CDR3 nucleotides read TGTGCCAGCAGTGAAGTCAGGGGATGGAATTCACCCCTCCACTTT.

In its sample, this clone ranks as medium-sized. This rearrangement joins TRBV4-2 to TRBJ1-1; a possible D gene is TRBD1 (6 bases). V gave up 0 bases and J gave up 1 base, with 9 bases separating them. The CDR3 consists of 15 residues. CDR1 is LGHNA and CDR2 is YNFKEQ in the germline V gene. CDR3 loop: CASSQEGTTNTEAFF. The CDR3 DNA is TGTGCCAGCAGCCAAGAGGGGACAACGAACACTGAAGCTTTCTTT.

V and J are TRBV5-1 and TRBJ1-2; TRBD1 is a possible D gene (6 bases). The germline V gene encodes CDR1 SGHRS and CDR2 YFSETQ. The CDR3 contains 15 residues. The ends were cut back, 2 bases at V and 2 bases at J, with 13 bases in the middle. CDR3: CASSLTGQPNYGYTF. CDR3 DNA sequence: TGCGCCAGCAGCTTAACCGGACAGCCGAACTATGGCTACACCTTC. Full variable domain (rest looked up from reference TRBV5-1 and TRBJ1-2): KAGVTQTPRYLIKTRGQQVTLSCSPISGHRSVSWYQQTPGQGLQFLFEYFSETQRNKGNFPGRFSGRQFSNSRSEMNVSTLELGDSALYLCASSLTGQPNYGYTFGSGTRLTVV.

CDR3 sequence: CASSSGHFAEAFF. The CDR3 DNA is TGTGCCAGCTCATCGGGACATTTCGCTGAAGCTTTCTTT. The chain recombines TRBV18 with TRBJ1-1, with a possible D match to TRBD1 (6 bases). V lost 5 bases and J 6 bases, leaving 13 bases between the germline ends. The CDR3 runs to 13 residues. Germline V gene lookup returns CDR1 KGHSH and CDR2 LQKENI.

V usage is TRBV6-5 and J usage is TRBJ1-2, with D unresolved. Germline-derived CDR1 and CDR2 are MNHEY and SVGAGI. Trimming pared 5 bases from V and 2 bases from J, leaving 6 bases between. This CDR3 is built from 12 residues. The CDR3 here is CASSNDNYGYTF. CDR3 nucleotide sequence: TGTGCCAGCAGTAATGACAACTATGGCTACACCTTC.

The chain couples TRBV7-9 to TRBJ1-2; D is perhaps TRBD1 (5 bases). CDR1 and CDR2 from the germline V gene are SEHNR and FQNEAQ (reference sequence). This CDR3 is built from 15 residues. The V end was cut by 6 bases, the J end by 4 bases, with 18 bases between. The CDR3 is CASRSSGGLLYGYTF. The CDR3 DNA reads TGTGCCAGCAGATCCTCGGGGGGTCTTCTCTATGGCTACACCTTC.

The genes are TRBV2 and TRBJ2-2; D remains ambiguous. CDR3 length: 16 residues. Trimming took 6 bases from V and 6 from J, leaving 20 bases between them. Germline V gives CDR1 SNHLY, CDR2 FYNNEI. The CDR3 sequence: CASRGYEISSAGELFF. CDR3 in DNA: TGTGCCAGCAGGGGGTATGAGATTAGCTCGGCCGGGGAGCTGTTTTTT.